This T cell receptor beta chain was identified during a study of cytotoxic CD8 clonotypes in ibrutinib-treated CLL. Study-wide results and limits: Clonality rose at ibrutinib response and fell back toward baseline at progression. Samples from sustained-remission and progressing patients were taken at different times.

V shed 8 bases and J 3 bases; nucleotides not matched to a gene: 5. From germline, CDR1 is SGHVS and CDR2 FQNEAQ. The length of the CDR3 is 15 residues. About this clone: The target antigen is unknown.

Sequencing was designed to attain a depth spanning 1 in 200,000 to 1 in 1 million T cells. Method: immunoSEQ multiplex PCR; TCRdb's copy keeps in-frame clones and lacks some. The repertoire includes approximately 100,000 clones, 58% of them detected once, and under 45% sits in the top ten. The sample here was PBMCs, taken after 24 months of ibrutinib treatment. The rearrangement uses TRBV7-8 and TRBJ2-2; 11 nucleotides match TRBD2. The sequence was obtained from a human donor with chronic lymphocytic leukemia. CDR3 sequence: CASLGTSGDTGELFF. The CDR3 DNA is TGTGCCAGCTTGGGGACTAGCGGAGACACCGGGGAGCTGTTTTTT.